This is a list of T cell receptor beta chains from one sample in a study of cytomegalovirus exposure and HLA in healthy donors. Assay used: immunoSEQ multiplex PCR; TCRdb lists only in-frame clones, some missing. This table holds more than 100,000 clones, 80% found once. Material for sequencing was PBMCs. The receptor set was obtained from a man in his fifties or sixties in good health and CMV-seronegative. Both conserved end residues are part of each CDR3. The D gene is left open where the match is weak. Size values are once, few and many counts, or a class for expanded clones, and some rows have none.

CDR3 protein	CDR3 DNA	D gene	CDR3 length	V gene	J gene	clone size
CASSEARTAISNYGYTF	TGTGCCAGCAGTGAAGCGAGGACAGCCATCTCTAACTATGGCTACACCTTC	NA	17	TRBV2	TRBJ1-2	NA
CASSIGTGGNQPQHF	TGTGCCAGTAGTATTGGGACAGGGGGCAATCAGCCCCAGCATTTT	TRBD1	15	TRBV19	TRBJ1-5	NA
CASSLTGQVQYF	TGTGCCAGCAGCTTAACAGGGCAAGTTCAGTACTTC	NA	12	TRBV7-9	TRBJ2-4	NA
CAHGGGALDTQYF	TGTGCCCATGGCGGGGGGGCGCTGGATACGCAGTATTTT	TRBD2	13	TRBV30	TRBJ2-3	NA
CSGTGTLGEAFF	TGCAGCGGAACAGGGACCCTGGGGGAAGCTTTCTTT	NA	12	TRBV29-1	TRBJ1-1	few
CASTLLDTQYF	TGTGCCAGCACCCTGTTAGATACGCAGTATTTT	NA	11	TRBV11-2	TRBJ2-3	few
CASSLSGGGELFF	TGTGCCAGCAGCTTGAGCGGGGGCGGGGAGCTGTTTTTT	TRBD2	13	TRBV5-6	TRBJ2-2	NA
CASSRTRGEKLFF	TGTGCCAGCAGCCGTACACGAGGGGAAAAACTGTTTTTT	NA	13	TRBV7-9	TRBJ1-4	NA
CASSLQGATLNTEAFF	TGTGCCAGCAGCCTGCAGGGGGCGACCTTGAACACTGAAGCTTTCTTT	TRBD1	16	TRBV5-4	TRBJ1-1	NA
CASSKNRGPSKETQYF	TGTGCCAGCAGCAAAAACAGGGGTCCGTCGAAAGAGACCCAGTACTTC	TRBD1	16	TRBV11-3	TRBJ2-5	NA
CASSLVAGPTYEQYF	TGTGCCAGCAGCTTAGTGGCGGGGCCAACCTACGAGCAGTACTTC	NA	15	TRBV7-2	TRBJ2-7	NA
CASSVEIGASGGAFNEQFF	TGTGCCAGCAGCGTAGAAATAGGGGCTAGCGGGGGGGCCTTTAATGAGCAGTTCTTC	TRBD2	19	TRBV9	TRBJ2-1	once
CASSLGDRRVDTQYF	TGCGCCAGCAGCTTGGGCGACCGGAGGGTGGATACGCAGTATTTT	NA	15	TRBV5-1	TRBJ2-3	NA
CASSEATGLDQPQHF	TGTGCCAGCAGTGAAGCAACAGGTCTGGATCAGCCCCAGCATTTT	NA	15	TRBV6-1	TRBJ1-5	NA
CASSLNPGTGLKGTEAFF	TGTGCCAGCAGTTTGAATCCCGGGACAGGGCTAAAAGGCACTGAAGCTTTCTTT	TRBD1	18	TRBV27	TRBJ1-1	NA
CAGTSGRANRYNEQFF	TGTGCCGGGACAAGCGGGAGGGCCAATCGATACAATGAGCAGTTCTTC	TRBD2	16	TRBV30	TRBJ2-1	NA
CSARSNEQFF	TGCAGTGCTAGGTCAAATGAGCAGTTCTTC	NA	10	TRBV20-1	TRBJ2-1	NA
CASTARGANYGYTF	TGTGCCAGCACCGCAAGAGGCGCTAACTATGGCTACACCTTC	NA	14	TRBV28	TRBJ1-2	few
CASSRANTEAFF	TGTGCCAGCAGCAGGGCGAACACTGAAGCTTTCTTT	NA	12	TRBV2	TRBJ1-1	few
CATSSPTGATYGYTF	TGTGCCACCAGCAGCCCCACCGGAGCTACCTATGGCTACACCTTC	NA	15	TRBV15	TRBJ1-2	NA
CASSQEGQSSYNSPLHF	TGTGCCAGCAGCCAAGAGGGACAGAGCTCCTATAATTCACCCCTCCACTTT	TRBD1	17	TRBV4-2	TRBJ1-6	NA
CASSGGGVYNEQFF	TGTGCCAGCAGTGGCGGGGGAGTCTACAATGAGCAGTTCTTC	TRBD2	14	TRBV28	TRBJ2-1	NA
CASSLDGEGYTF	TGCGCCAGCAGCCTGGACGGGGAGGGCTACACCTTC	NA	12	TRBV5-1	TRBJ1-2	NA
CASSYYTAGYEQYF	TGCGCCAGCAGCTATTATACAGCGGGCTACGAGCAGTACTTC	NA	14	TRBV5-1	TRBJ2-7	NA
CASSLEGQGGYNEQFF	TGCGCCAGCAGCTTGGAAGGACAGGGAGGGTACAATGAGCAGTTCTTC	NA	16	TRBV5-1	TRBJ2-1	NA
CASSWGGQRTDTQYF	TGCGCCAGCAGCTGGGGGGGCCAGCGGACAGATACGCAGTATTTT	NA	15	TRBV5-1	TRBJ2-3	NA
CASSFPVDSIGYTF	TGTGCCAGCAGCTTTCCGGTGGACAGTATCGGCTACACCTTC	NA	14	TRBV5-6	TRBJ1-2	NA
CASSAWPSFEAFF	TGTGCCAGCAGTGCTTGGCCTTCCTTTGAAGCTTTCTTT	NA	13	TRBV6-4	TRBJ1-1	NA
CATALQGRETQYF	TGTGCCACCGCTTTACAGGGGCGGGAGACCCAGTACTTC	TRBD1	13	TRBV7-2	TRBJ2-5	NA
CASSLDQLDRADTEAFF	TGTGCCAGCAGCTTAGATCAATTGGACAGGGCTGACACTGAAGCTTTCTTT	TRBD1	17	TRBV11-2	TRBJ1-1	NA
CASSQGGPSTDTQYF	TGTGCCAGCAGCCAAGGGGGCCCTAGCACAGATACGCAGTATTTT	TRBD1	15	TRBV11-3	TRBJ2-3	few
CASSSPGLAGTSYEQYF	TGTGCCAGCAGCTCCCCGGGACTAGCGGGCACGTCCTACGAGCAGTACTTC	TRBD2	17	TRBV5-4	TRBJ2-7	NA
CASSERTSGHTQYF	TGTGCCAGCAGTGAACGGACTAGCGGCCATACGCAGTATTTT	TRBD2	14	TRBV25-1	TRBJ2-3	NA
CASSVGAFSGNTIYF	TGTGCCAGCAGCGTAGGGGCCTTCTCTGGAAACACCATATATTTT	NA	15	TRBV9	TRBJ1-3	NA
CASSLEQGGNSPLHF	TGTGCCAGCAGTTTAGAGCAGGGAGGAAATTCACCCCTCCACTTT	NA	15	TRBV28	TRBJ1-6	once
CAWSVQGGQFF	TGTGCCTGGAGTGTACAAGGGGGGCAGTTCTTC	NA	11	TRBV30	TRBJ2-1	few
CASSLRQVYNSPLHF	TGTGCCAGCAGCCTCAGACAGGTCTATAATTCACCCCTCCACTTT	NA	15	TRBV7-2	TRBJ1-6	NA
CASRDTSGPYNEQFF	TGTGCCAGCAGGGACACTAGCGGTCCCTACAATGAGCAGTTCTTC	TRBD2	15	TRBV2	TRBJ2-1	NA
CASSVGQGAQPQHF	TGCGCCAGCAGCGTTGGACAGGGGGCTCAGCCCCAGCATTTT	TRBD1	14	TRBV5-1	TRBJ1-5	NA
CASSSKRVLAKNIQYF	TGTGCCAGCAGCTCGAAGCGGGTCTTAGCCAAAAACATTCAGTACTTC	NA	16	TRBV7-8	TRBJ2-4	NA
CAGSQEDVSVATNEKLFF	TGTGCCGGCAGCCAAGAGGATGTTAGCGTTGCAACTAATGAAAAACTGTTTTTT	NA	18	TRBV4-2	TRBJ1-4	NA
CAPRDGGRPDTQYF	TGTGCCCCCAGGGACGGGGGGCGGCCAGATACGCAGTATTTT	NA	14	TRBV5-5	TRBJ2-3	NA
CASQQWGLMNTEAFF	TGTGCCAGTCAACAGTGGGGCCTGATGAACACTGAAGCTTTCTTT	NA	15	TRBV19	TRBJ1-1	few
CASSIRNKGAIGVSGANVLTF	TGTGCCAGTAGTATCCGCAACAAGGGGGCAATAGGGGTATCTGGGGCCAACGTCCTGACTTTC	TRBD1	21	TRBV19	TRBJ2-6	NA
CASSLVAEQFF	TGTGCCAGCAGCTTAGTGGCTGAGCAGTTCTTC	NA	11	TRBV7-9	TRBJ2-1	NA
CASSLGGTGNEKLFF	TGCGCCAGCAGCCTAGGCGGGACAGGGAATGAAAAACTGTTTTTT	TRBD1	15	TRBV4-3	TRBJ1-4	NA
CASSYANDRGLGYTF	TGTGCCAGCAGCTATGCCAACGACAGGGGGCTTGGCTACACCTTC	TRBD1	15	TRBV28	TRBJ1-2	once
CASSPSGLVFNEQFF	TGTGCCAGCAGTCCGAGCGGACTCGTTTTCAATGAGCAGTTCTTC	NA	15	TRBV28	TRBJ2-1	NA
CATSSDRADTQYF	TGTGCCACCAGCAGCGACAGGGCAGATACGCAGTATTTT	TRBD1	13	TRBV15	TRBJ2-3	NA